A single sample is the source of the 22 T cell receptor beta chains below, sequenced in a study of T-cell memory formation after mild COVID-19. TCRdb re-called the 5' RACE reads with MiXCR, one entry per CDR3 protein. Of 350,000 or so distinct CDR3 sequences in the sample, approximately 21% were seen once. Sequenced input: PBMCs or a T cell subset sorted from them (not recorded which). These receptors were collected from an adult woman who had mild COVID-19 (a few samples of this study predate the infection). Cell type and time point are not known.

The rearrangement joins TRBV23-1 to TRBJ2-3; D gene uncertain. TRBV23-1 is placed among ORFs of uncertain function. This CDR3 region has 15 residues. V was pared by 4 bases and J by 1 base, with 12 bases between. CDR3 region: CASSRKHMGTDTQYF. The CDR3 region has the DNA TGCGCCAGCAGTCGCAAACACATGGGCACAGATACGCAGTATTTT.

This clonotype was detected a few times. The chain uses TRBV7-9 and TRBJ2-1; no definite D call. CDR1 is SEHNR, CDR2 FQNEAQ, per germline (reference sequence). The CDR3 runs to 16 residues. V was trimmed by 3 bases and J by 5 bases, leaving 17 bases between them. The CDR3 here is CASSLASVVFHNEQFF. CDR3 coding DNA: TGTGCCAGCAGCTTGGCTAGTGTCGTATTCCACAATGAGCAGTTCTTC.

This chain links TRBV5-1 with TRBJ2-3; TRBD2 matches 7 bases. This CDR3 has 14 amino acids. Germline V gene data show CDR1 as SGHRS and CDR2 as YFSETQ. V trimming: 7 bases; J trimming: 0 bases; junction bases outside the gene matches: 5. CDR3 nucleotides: TGCGCCAGCGCTACTAGCGACAGCACAGATACGCAGTATTTT. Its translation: CASATSDSTDTQYF.

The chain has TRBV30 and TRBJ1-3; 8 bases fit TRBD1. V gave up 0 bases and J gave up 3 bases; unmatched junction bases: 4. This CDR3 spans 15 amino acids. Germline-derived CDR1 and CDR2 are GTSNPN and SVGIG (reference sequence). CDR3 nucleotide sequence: TGTGCCTGGAGTGTAAGGACAGGGTATGGAAACACCATATATTTT. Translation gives CAWSVRTGYGNTIYF. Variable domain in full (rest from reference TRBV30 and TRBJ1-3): SQTIHQWPATLVQPVGSPLSLECTVEGTSNPNLYWYRQAAGRGLQLLFYSVGIGQISSEVPQNLSASRPQDRQFILSSKKLLLSDSGFYLCAWSVRTGYGNTIYFGEGSWLTVV.

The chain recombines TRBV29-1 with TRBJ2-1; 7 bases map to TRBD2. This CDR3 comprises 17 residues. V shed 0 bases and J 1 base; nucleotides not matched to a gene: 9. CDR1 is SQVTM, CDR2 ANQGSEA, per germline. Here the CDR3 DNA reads TGCAGCGTTGAAGATCCAATGAAGCGGGGATCCTACAATGAGCAGTTCTTC. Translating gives CSVEDPMKRGSYNEQFF.

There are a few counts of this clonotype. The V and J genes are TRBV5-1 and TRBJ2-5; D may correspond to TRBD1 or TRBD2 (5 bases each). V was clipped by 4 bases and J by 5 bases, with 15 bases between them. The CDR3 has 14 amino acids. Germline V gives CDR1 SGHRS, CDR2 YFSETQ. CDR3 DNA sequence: TGCGCCAGCAGCCCCGGGGCAGGGCAGGAGACCCAGTACTTC. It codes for CASSPGAGQETQYF.

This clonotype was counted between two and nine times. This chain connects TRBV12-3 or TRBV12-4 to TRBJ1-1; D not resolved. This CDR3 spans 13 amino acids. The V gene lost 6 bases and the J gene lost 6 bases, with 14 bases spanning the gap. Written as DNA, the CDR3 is TGTGCCAGCAGACACGCAGGAACCTCTGAAGCTTTCTTT. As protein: CASRHAGTSEAFF.

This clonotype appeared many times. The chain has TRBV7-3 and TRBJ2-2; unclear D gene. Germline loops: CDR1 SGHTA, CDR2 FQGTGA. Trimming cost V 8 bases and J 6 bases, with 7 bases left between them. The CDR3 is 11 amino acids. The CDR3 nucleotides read TGTGCCAGCGGTCGGGCCGGGGAGCTGTTTTTT. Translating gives CASGRAGELFF.

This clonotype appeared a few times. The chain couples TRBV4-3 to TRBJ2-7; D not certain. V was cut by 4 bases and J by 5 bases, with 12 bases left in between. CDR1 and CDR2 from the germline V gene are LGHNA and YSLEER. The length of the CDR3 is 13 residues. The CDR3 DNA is TGCGCCAGCAGCCCCCCGTCCGAGGACGAGCAGTACTTC. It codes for CASSPPSEDEQYF.

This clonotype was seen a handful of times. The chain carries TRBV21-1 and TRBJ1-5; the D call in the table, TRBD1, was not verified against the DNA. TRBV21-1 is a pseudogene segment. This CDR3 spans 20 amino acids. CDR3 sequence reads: CASSKARGDRGVRCNQPQHF. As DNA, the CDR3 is TGTGCCAGCAGCAAAGCGCGAGGGGACAGGGGAGTTCGGTGCAATCAGCCCCAGCATTTT.

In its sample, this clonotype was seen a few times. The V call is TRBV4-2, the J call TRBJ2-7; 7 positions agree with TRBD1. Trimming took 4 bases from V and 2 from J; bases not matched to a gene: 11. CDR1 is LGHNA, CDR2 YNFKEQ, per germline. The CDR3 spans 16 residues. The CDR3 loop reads CASSLRGDRDPYEQYF. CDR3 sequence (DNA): TGTGCCAGCAGCCTGCGAGGCGACAGGGATCCCTACGAGCAGTACTTC.

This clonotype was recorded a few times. The CDR3 here is CSVGQGTDTQYF. The CDR3 bases are TGCAGCGTTGGCCAGGGCACAGATACGCAGTATTTT. The chain carries TRBV29-1 and TRBJ2-3; D is unresolved. CDR3 size: 12 residues. Germline V gene lookup returns CDR1 SQVTM and CDR2 ANQGSEA. The V end was cut by 4 bases, the J end by 1 base, with 6 bases between.

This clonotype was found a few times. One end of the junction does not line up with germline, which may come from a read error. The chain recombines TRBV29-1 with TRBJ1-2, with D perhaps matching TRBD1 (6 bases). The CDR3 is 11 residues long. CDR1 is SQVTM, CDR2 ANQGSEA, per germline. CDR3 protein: CSVWGPDGYTF. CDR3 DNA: TGCAGCGTTTGGGGGCCCGATGGCTACACTTTC.

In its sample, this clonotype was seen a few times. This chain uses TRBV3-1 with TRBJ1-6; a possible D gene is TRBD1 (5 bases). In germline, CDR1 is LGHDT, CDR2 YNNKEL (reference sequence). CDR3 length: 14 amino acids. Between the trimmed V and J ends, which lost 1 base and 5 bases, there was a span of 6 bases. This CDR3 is CASSQVRDNSPLHF. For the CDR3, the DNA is TGTGCCAGCAGCCAAGTCAGGGATAATTCACCCCTCCACTTT. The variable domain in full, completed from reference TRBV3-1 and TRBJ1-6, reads DTAVSQTPKYLVTQMGNDKSIKCEQNLGHDTMYWYKQDSKKFLKIMFSYNNKELIINETVPNRFSPKSPDKAHLNLHINSLELGDSAVYFCASSQVRDNSPLHFGNGTRLTVT.

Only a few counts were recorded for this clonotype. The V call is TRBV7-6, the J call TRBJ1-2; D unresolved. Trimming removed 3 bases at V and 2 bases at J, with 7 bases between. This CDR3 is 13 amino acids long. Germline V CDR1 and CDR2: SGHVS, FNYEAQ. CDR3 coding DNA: TGTGCCAGCAGCTTGGACCAAAACTATGGCTACACCTTC. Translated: CASSLDQNYGYTF.

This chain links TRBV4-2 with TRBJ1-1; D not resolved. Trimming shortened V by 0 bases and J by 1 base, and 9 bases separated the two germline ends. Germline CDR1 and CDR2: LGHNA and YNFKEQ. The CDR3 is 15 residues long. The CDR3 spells CASSQEGWENTEAFF. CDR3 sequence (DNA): TGTGCCAGCAGCCAAGAGGGCTGGGAGAACACTGAAGCTTTCTTT.

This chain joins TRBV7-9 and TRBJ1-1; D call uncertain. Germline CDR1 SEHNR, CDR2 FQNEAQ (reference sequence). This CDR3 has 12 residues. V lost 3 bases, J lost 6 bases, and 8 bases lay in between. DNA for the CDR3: TGTGCCAGCAGCTTTTCTCCCGCTGAAGCTTTCTTT. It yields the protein CASSFSPAEAFF. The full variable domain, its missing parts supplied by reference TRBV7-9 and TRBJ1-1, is DTGVSQNPRHKITKRGQNVTFRCDPISEHNRLYWYRQTLGQGPEFLTYFQNEAQLEKSRLLSDRFSAERPKGSFSTLEIQRTEQGDSAMYLCASSFSPAEAFFGQGTRLTVV.

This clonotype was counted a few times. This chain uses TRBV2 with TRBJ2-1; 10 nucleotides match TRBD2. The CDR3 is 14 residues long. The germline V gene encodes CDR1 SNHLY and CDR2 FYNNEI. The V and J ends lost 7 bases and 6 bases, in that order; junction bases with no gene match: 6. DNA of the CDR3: TGTGCCAGCAAAGAGCGGGGGGGAACCAATGAGCAGTTCTTC. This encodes CASKERGGTNEQFF.

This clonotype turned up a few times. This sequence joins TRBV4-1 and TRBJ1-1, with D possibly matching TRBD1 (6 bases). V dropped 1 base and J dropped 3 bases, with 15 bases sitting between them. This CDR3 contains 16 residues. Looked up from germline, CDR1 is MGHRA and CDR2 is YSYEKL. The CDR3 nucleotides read TGCGCCAGCAGCCAAGGCCGGGGGCGGTTGGACACTGAAGCTTTCTTT. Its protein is CASSQGRGRLDTEAFF.

The CDR3 nucleotides read TGTGCCAGCAGAGGACAGGGACTGAATTCACCCCTCCACTTT. Its protein is CASRGQGLNSPLHF. The chain uses TRBV6-2 or TRBV6-3 and TRBJ1-6, with 8 nucleotides matching TRBD1. The CDR3 covers 14 residues. From germline, CDR1 is MNHEY and CDR2 SVGEGT. Losses at the gene ends were 6 bases for V and 7 bases for J; bases not matched to a gene: 5.

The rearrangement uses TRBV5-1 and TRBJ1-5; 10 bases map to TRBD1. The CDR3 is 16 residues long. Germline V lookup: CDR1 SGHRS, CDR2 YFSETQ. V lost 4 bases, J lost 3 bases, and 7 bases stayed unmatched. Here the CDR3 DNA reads TGCGCCAGCAGCCCCGGGGGGACAGGGGTCAATCAGCCCCAGCATTTT. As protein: CASSPGGTGVNQPQHF.

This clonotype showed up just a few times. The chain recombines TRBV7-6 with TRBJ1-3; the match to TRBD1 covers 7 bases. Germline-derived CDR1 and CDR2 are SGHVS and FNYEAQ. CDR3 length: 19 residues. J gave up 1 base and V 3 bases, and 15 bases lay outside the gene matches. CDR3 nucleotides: TGTGCCAGCAGCTTTAGTACAGCCAGGGGGGCCCGTTCTGGAAACACCATATATTTT. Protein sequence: CASSFSTARGARSGNTIYF. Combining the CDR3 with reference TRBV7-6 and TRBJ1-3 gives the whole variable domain GAGVSQSPRYKVTKRGQDVALRCDPISGHVSLYWYRQALGQGPEFLTYFNYEAQQDKSGLPNDRFSAERPEGSISTLTIQRTEQRDSAMYRCASSFSTARGARSGNTIYFGEGSWLTVV.